This T cell receptor (beta chain) emerged from a study of PD-L1 blockade in urothelial cancer. Study in general: At some point between 2013 and 2015, patients got going on atezolizumab, taking 1,200 mg intravenously every 3 weeks.

Sequenced by immunoSEQ multiplex PCR; TCRdb stores in-frame clones only, minus some. The data contain around 68,000 clones, approximately 75% of them singletons. Trimming cost V 3 bases and J 8 bases; bases outside gene matches: 6. Germline CDR1 is SGHRS and CDR2 is YFSETQ. CDR3 length equals 14 residues. Time point given: pretreatment peripheral blood. The count of this clone is one. This sequence was found in a man between 65 and 79 years old with urothelial cancer. The chain carries TRBV5-1 and TRBJ2-2, with 8 positions matching TRBD1. The specimen comprised PBMCs, sampled around atezolizumab (anti-PD-L1) treatment. This chain's CDR3 is CASSSGQGTGELFF. As DNA, the CDR3 is TGCGCCAGCAGCTCTGGACAGGGCACAGGGGAGCTGTTTTTT.